The rows below give T cell receptor beta chains drawn from one sample of a study of regulatory T cells in long-lasting Graves disease. Each CDR3 protein is one row after TCRdb ran MiXCR on the multiplex PCR reads. This table has about 310,000 distinct CDR3 sequences, 22% appearing once. This specimen consisted of peripheral blood mononuclear cells (PBMCs), obtained when the disease was refractory, from a patient treated with antithyroid drugs. The receptors here all came from a female donor with Graves disease. CDR3s include the opening cysteine and the closing phenylalanine or tryptophan.

CDR3: CASRPSIVKGRRTQYF
J: TRBJ2-5
V: TRBV6-1

CDR3: CASSPPQGFNYGYTF
J: TRBJ1-2
V: TRBV5-6

CDR3: CASSQDPVATQYF
J: TRBJ2-5
V: TRBV3-1

CDR3: CSASRPAGTSEQYF
J: TRBJ2-7
V: TRBV20-1

CDR3: CSVPDRGHDGYTF
J: TRBJ1-2
V: TRBV29-1

CDR3: CASSPPGTGNQPQHF
J: TRBJ1-5
V: TRBV7-9

CDR3: CASNLDRGLKNTEAFF
J: TRBJ1-1
V: TRBV2

CDR3: CASSYSIGVNYGYTF
J: TRBJ1-2
V: TRBV6-5

CDR3: CASSLSQGSSPLHF
J: TRBJ1-6
V: TRBV12-3/TRBV12-4

CDR3: CAWSDDSEYEQYF
J: TRBJ2-7
V: TRBV30

CDR3: CASSSVARANTGELFF
J: TRBJ2-2
V: TRBV27

CDR3: CATSDPVAGSETQYF
J: TRBJ2-5
V: TRBV24-1

CDR3: CSASGRTDEQYF
J: TRBJ2-7
V: TRBV20-1

CDR3: CASSHGTGMSEQYF
J: TRBJ2-7
V: TRBV7-8

CDR3: CASSPTGTYEQYF
J: TRBJ2-7
V: TRBV18

CDR3: CASSLQGLDSYEQYF
J: TRBJ2-7
V: TRBV3-1

CDR3: CASSPGGGTQETQYF
J: TRBJ2-5
V: TRBV7-2

CDR3: CASSKRDSSIDTQYF
J: TRBJ2-3
V: TRBV28

CDR3: CASSPGLAGVGEQFF
J: TRBJ2-1
V: TRBV12-3/TRBV12-4

CDR3: CAWKPEVDRGYEQYF
J: TRBJ2-7
V: TRBV30

CDR3: CASSFQGSETQYF
J: TRBJ2-5
V: TRBV27

CDR3: CASSFLSTGGYGYTF
J: TRBJ1-2
V: TRBV7-8

CDR3: CSAGDNRNQPQHF
J: TRBJ1-5
V: TRBV20-1

CDR3: CASRAGMNTEAFF
J: TRBJ1-1
V: TRBV12-3/TRBV12-4

CDR3: CASSIGRREWENIQYF
J: TRBJ2-4
V: TRBV19

CDR3: CASSSPTGTHNQPQHF
J: TRBJ1-5
V: TRBV12-3/TRBV12-4

CDR3: CASSPPGLAGKYF
J: TRBJ2-7
V: TRBV7-2

CDR3: CASAGGRATYF
J: TRBJ2-7
V: TRBV27

CDR3: CSARDPRWAKNIQYF
J: TRBJ2-4
V: TRBV20-1

CDR3: CATLSSAAGTSPLHF
J: TRBJ1-6
V: TRBV7-9

CDR3: CASSLTSGVSYEQYF
J: TRBJ2-7
V: TRBV6-1

CDR3: CASRGQGLGEKLFF
J: TRBJ1-4
V: TRBV19

CDR3: CASSSHRSGNTIYF
J: TRBJ1-3
V: TRBV6-2/TRBV6-3

CDR3: CASSPAGTSNTGELFF
J: TRBJ2-2
V: TRBV6-2/TRBV6-3

CDR3: CASSYEVGQGFQPQHF
J: TRBJ1-5
V: TRBV6-9

CDR3: CASWGPGSSYNSPLHF
J: TRBJ1-6
V: TRBV6-1

CDR3: CASGGEETQYF
J: TRBJ2-5
V: TRBV6-2/TRBV6-3

CDR3: CASKLGTAQETQYF
J: TRBJ2-5
V: TRBV27

CDR3: CASSHRDTRVGQPQHF
J: TRBJ1-5
V: TRBV7-8